Sequencing of this TCR beta chain was carried out in a study of early T cells in non-severe SARS-CoV-2 infection. This clonotype was seen ten or more times. Antigen specificity is unknown. The TCR library protocol attached unique molecular identifiers to the individual cDNA molecules. TCRdb called the 5' RACE reads again in MiXCR, with one record for every CDR3 protein. Of about 37,000 distinct CDR3 sequences listed, 7.9% were seen once; the top ten hold around 12%. Study-wide points: Matches to VDJdb favored anti-spike CD8 responses and missed private and CD4 specificities.

The CDR3 has 14 residues. The germline V gene encodes CDR1 DFQATT and CDR2 SNEGSKA (reference sequence). V was cut by 4 bases and J by 2 bases, with 14 bases left in between. This clonotype was obtained from an adult who was a healthcare worker with PCR-confirmed SARS-CoV-2 infection or an uninfected control (not recorded which). Specimen: whole blood, collected at baseline. V is TRBV20-1 and J is TRBJ1-2; tentatively, D is TRBD1 (6 bases). In nucleotides, the CDR3 is TGCAGTGCTATAAAACAGGGTAGGAACTATGGCTACACCTTC. Its translation is CSAIKQGRNYGYTF.